This TCR beta chain was identified during a study of blood T cells in healthy people across ages. About the study: About one barcoded beta molecule per two T cells was captured by template switching.

Study-level results: TCR beta diversity tracked closely with naive T cell percentage.

Only a few counts were recorded for this clonotype. What it binds is not known. Alongside a J-beta primer mix, a sample-barcoded 5' primer served in a second PCR lasting about 7 to 11 cycles. In TCRdb, the 5' RACE reads were re-called with MiXCR into one record per CDR3 protein. The table records around 800,000 distinct CDR3 sequences, roughly 44% of them present only once. The TCR was taken from a man in his fifties or sixties in good health. The specimen was blood.

The CDR3 is CASSSGVWVSDATNEKLFF. In DNA form, the CDR3 reads TGTGCCAGCAGTTCTGGTGTTTGGGTCTCGGATGCAACTAATGAAAAACTGTTTTTT. The chain joins TRBV12-3 or TRBV12-4 to TRBJ1-4; no reliable D call. This CDR3 comprises 19 residues. V was trimmed by 4 bases and J by 0 bases, leaving 21 bases between them.